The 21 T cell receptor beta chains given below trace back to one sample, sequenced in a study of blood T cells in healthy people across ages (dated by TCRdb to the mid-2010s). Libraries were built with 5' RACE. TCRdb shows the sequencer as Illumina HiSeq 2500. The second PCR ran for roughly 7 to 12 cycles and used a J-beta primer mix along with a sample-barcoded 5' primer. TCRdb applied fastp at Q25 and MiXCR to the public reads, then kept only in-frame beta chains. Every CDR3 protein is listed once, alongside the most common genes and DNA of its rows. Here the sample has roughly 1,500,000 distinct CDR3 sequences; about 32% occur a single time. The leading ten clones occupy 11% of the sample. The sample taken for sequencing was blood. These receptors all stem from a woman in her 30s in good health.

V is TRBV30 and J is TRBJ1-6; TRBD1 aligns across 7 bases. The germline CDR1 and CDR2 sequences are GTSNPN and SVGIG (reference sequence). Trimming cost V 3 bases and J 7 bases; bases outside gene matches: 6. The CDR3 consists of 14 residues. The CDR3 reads CAWSRQGWNSPLHF. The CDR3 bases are TGTGCCTGGAGCCGACAGGGTTGGAATTCACCCCTCCACTTT. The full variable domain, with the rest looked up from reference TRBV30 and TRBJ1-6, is SQTIHQWPATLVQPVGSPLSLECTVEGTSNPNLYWYRQAAGRGLQLLFYSVGIGQISSEVPQNLSASRPQDRQFILSSKKLLLSDSGFYLCAWSRQGWNSPLHFGNGTRLTVT.

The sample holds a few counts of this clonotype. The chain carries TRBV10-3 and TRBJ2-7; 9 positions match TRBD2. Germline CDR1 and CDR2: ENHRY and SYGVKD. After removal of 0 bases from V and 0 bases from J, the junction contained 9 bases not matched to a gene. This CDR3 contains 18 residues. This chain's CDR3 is CAISESPGLAQSSYEQYF. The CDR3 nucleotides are TGTGCCATCAGTGAGTCACCGGGACTAGCCCAGAGCTCCTACGAGCAGTACTTC.

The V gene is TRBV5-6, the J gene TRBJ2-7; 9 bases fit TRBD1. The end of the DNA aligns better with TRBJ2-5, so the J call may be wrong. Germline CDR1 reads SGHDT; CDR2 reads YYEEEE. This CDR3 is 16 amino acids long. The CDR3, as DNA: TGTGCCAGCAGCTGGGACAGGGACAGGTACCAAGAGACCCAGTACTTC. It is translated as CASSWDRDRYQETQYF.

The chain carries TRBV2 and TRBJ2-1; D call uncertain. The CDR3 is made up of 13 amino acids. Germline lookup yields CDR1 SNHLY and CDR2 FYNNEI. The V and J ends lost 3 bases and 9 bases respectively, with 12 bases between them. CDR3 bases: TGTGCCAGCAGTGACCCCCTAGGGCCTGAGCAGTTCTTC. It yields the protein CASSDPLGPEQFF.

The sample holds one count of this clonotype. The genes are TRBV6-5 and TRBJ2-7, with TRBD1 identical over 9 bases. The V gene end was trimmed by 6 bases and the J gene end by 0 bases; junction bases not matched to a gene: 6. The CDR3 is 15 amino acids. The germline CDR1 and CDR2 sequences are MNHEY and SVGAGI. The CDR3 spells CASRRTGEGSYEQYF. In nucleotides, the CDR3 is TGTGCCAGCAGGCGGACAGGGGAGGGCTCCTACGAGCAGTACTTC.

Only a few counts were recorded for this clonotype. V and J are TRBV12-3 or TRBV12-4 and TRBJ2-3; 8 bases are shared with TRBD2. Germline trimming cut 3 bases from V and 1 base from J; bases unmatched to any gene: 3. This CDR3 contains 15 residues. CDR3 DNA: TGTGCCAGCAGTTTCGGTAGCGGGGGCACAGATACGCAGTATTTT. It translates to CASSFGSGGTDTQYF.

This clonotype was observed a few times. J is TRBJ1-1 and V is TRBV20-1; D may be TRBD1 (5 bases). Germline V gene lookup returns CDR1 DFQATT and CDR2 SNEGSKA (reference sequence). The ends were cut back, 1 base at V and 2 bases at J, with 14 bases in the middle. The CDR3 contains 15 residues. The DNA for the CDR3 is TGCAGTGCTAGAGGACCGGACATCCTAAACACTGAAGCTTTCTTT. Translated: CSARGPDILNTEAFF.

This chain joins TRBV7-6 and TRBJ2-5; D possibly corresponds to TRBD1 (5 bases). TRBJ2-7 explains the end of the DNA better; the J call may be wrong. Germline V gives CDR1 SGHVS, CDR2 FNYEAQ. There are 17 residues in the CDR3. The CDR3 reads CASSPRQGAAIPGEQYF. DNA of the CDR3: TGTGCCAGCAGCCCTCGCCAAGGGGCGGCCATTCCGGGCGAGCAGTACTTC.

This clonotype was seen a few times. The CDR3 DNA reads as TGTGCCAGCAGTGACGCCAACCAAGAGACCCAGTACTTC. Translating it yields CASSDANQETQYF. V is TRBV2 and J is TRBJ2-5, with D unclear. V lost 3 bases, J lost 0 bases, and 5 bases lay in between. There are 13 residues in the CDR3. CDR1 SNHLY and CDR2 FYNNEI come from the germline V gene.

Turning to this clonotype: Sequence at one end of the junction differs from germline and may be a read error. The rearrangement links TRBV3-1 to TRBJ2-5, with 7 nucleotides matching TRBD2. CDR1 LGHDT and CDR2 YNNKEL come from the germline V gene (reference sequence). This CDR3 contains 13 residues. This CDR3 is CASSPLAEEAQYF. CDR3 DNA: TGTGCCAGCAGCCCCCTAGCGGAAGAGGCCCAGTACTTC.

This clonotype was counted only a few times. The CDR3 region is CASSSLSSGRRGETQYF. The CDR3 coding sequence is TGTGCCAGCAGCTCACTGTCTAGCGGGAGGAGGGGAGAGACCCAGTACTTC. This sequence joins TRBV5-6 and TRBJ2-5, with 11 bases fitting TRBD2. The V and J ends lost 3 bases and 4 bases, in that order; junction bases with no gene match: 11. Per the germline V gene, CDR1 is SGHDT and CDR2 is YYEEEE. The CDR3 runs to 17 residues.

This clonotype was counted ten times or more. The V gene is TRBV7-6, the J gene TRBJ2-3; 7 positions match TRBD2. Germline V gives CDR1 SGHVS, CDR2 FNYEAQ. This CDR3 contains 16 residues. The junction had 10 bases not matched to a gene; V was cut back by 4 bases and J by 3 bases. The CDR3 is CASSSYGGGYTDTQYF. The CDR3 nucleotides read TGTGCCAGCAGCTCCTATGGGGGGGGGTATACAGATACGCAGTATTTT. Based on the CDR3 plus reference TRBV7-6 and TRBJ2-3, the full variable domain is GAGVSQSPRYKVTKRGQDVALRCDPISGHVSLYWYRQALGQGPEFLTYFNYEAQQDKSGLPNDRFSAERPEGSISTLTIQRTEQRDSAMYRCASSSYGGGYTDTQYFGPGTRLTVL.

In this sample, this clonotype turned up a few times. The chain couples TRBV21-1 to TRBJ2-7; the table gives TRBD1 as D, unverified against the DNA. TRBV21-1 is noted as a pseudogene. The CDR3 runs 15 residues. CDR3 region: CASNYRQGRGWEQYF. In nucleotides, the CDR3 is TGTGCCAGCAACTACCGACAGGGTCGGGGATGGGAGCAGTACTTC.

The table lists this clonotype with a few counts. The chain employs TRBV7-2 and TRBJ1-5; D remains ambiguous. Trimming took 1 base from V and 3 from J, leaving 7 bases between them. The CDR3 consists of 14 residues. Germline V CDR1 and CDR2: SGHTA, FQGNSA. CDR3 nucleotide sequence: TGTGCCAGCAGCTTAGTGACGGTCAATCAGCCCCAGCATTTT. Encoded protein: CASSLVTVNQPQHF.

This chain's CDR3 is CASSLPRDSQETQYF. The CDR3, as DNA: TGTGCCAGCAGTTTACCCCGGGACAGCCAAGAGACCCAGTACTTC. The gene calls are TRBV28 and TRBJ2-5; 7 bases fit TRBD1. After removal of 2 bases from V and 1 base from J, the junction contained 4 bases not matched to a gene. The CDR3 covers 15 residues. Per the germline V gene, CDR1 is MDHEN and CDR2 is SYDVKM. The entire variable domain, with the rest obtained from reference TRBV28 and TRBJ2-5, is as follows: DVKVTQSSRYLVKRTGEKVFLECVQDMDHENMFWYRQDPGLGLRLIYFSYDVKMKEKGDIPEGYSVSREKKERFSLILESASTNQTSMYLCASSLPRDSQETQYFGPGTRLLVL.

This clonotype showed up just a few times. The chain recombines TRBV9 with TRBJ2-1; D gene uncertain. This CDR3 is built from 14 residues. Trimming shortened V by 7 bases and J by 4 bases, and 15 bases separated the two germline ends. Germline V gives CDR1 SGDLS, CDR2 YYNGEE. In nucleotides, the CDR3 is TGTGCCAGCGGCTCGTCAGAGGCTTACAATGAGCAGTTCTTC. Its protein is CASGSSEAYNEQFF.

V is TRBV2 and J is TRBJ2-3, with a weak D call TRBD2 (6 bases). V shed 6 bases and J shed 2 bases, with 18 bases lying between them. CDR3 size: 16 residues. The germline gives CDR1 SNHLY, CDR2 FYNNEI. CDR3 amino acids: CASRRNGGRFTDTQYF. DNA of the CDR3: TGTGCCAGCAGAAGAAACGGGGGAAGGTTCACAGATACGCAGTATTTT.

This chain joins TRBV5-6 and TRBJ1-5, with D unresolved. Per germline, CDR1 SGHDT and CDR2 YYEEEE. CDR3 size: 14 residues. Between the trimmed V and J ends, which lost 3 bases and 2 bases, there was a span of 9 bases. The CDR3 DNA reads TGTGCCAGCAGCTGGCGGGCAGGCAATCAGCCCCAGCATTTT. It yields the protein CASSWRAGNQPQHF.

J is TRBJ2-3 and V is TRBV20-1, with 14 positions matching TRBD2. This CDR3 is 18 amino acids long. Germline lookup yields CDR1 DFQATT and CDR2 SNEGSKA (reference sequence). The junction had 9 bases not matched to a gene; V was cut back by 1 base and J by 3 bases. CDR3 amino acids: CSARGERTSGRITDTQYF. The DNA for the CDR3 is TGCAGTGCTAGAGGTGAAAGGACTAGCGGGAGGATTACAGATACGCAGTATTTT.

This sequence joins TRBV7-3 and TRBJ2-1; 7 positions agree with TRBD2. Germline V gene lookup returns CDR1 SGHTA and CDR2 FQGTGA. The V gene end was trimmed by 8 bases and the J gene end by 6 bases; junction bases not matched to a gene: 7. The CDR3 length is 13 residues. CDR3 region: CASSSGPANEQFF. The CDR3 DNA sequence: TGTGCCAGCTCTAGCGGACCGGCCAATGAGCAGTTCTTC.

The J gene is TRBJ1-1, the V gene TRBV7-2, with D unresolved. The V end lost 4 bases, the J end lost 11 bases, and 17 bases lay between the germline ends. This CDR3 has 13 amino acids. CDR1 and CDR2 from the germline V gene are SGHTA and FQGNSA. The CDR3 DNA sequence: TGTGCCAGCAGCTATCAGAGGGCTCAGTCGGCTTTCTTT. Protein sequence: CASSYQRAQSAFF.